These T cell receptor beta chains were read from a single sample in a study of a mutant IDH1 vaccine in newly diagnosed glioma. No antigen has been assigned to these receptors. TCRdb's table, derived via immunoSEQ multiplex PCR, lists solely in-frame clones and lacks some. The sample lists about 65,000 clones, around 84% occurring once. The input for sequencing was PBMCs, taken from a glioma patient whose treatment included an IDH1 peptide vaccine. Source of these receptors: a man aged 30 to 39 with glioma. Each CDR3 is given with its conserved first and last residue. The order of the fields is D gene, clone size, V gene, J gene, CDR3 DNA, CDR3 protein. The D gene is left open where the match is weak. Clone size is shown for a subset of rows, as once, few, many or a class of expanded clone.

NA	once	TRBV2	TRBJ2-1	TGTGCCAGCAGTGTGGGGGGGGCCCTCCGGAGCTCCTACAATGAGCAGTTCTTC	CASSVGGALRSSYNEQFF
TRBD1	NA	TRBV7-9	TRBJ1-1	TGTGCCAGCAGCTTGCAGGGGGCGGATACTGAAGCTTTCTTT	CASSLQGADTEAFF
NA	few	TRBV5-1	TRBJ1-1	TGCGCCAGCAGCTTCGGGACGTTGGCTGAAGCTTTCTTT	CASSFGTLAEAFF
NA	few	TRBV6-5	TRBJ1-3	TGTGCCAGCAGTAGGACAGTGTCTGGAAACACCATATATTTT	CASSRTVSGNTIYF
NA	NA	TRBV10-3	TRBJ1-4	TGTGCCATCAGTGAGTCGGGCAGGGGAGATGAAAAACTGTTTTTT	CAISESGRGDEKLFF
NA	NA	TRBV19	TRBJ1-1	TGTGCCAGTAGGGGACGGAACTTAGCCCCGAACACTGAAGCTTTCTTT	CASRGRNLAPNTEAFF
TRBD2	NA	TRBV11-2	TRBJ2-1	TGTGCCAGCAGCTTAGTCCTAGCGGGGGGGTCGGATGAGCAGTTCTTC	CASSLVLAGGSDEQFF
TRBD1	NA	TRBV5-1	TRBJ1-1	TGCGCCAGCAGCTTGGCCGGACAGGGGAACACTGAAGCTTTCTTT	CASSLAGQGNTEAFF
NA	NA	TRBV7-6	TRBJ2-3	TGTGCCAGCAGCCCGAGGGGGAACACAGATACGCAGTATTTT	CASSPRGNTDTQYF
TRBD2	NA	TRBV15	TRBJ2-1	TGTGCCACCAGCAGAGGAAGACTAGCGGGGGCCAATGAGCAGTTCTTC	CATSRGRLAGANEQFF
TRBD1	NA	TRBV7-9	TRBJ1-2	TGTGCCAGCAGTGGAGTCCAGGGGGTGGACTATGGCTACACCTTC	CASSGVQGVDYGYTF
TRBD1	NA	TRBV30	TRBJ2-3	TGTGCCTGGGACCCGGGACAGAGCACAGATACGCAGTATTTT	CAWDPGQSTDTQYF
NA	NA	TRBV5-1	TRBJ2-7	TGCGCCAGCTGGGGGGACTTTCGACCCGAGCAGTACTTC	CASWGDFRPEQYF
TRBD2	NA	TRBV18	TRBJ2-3	TGTGCCAGCTCATCGAGACTAGCGGAGGACACAGATACGCAGTATTTT	CASSSRLAEDTDTQYF
NA	NA	TRBV28	TRBJ2-6	TGTGCCAGCAGGGAGACAGGCAAAGGGCTCTGGGCCAACGTCCTGACTTTC	CASRETGKGLWANVLTF
TRBD1	NA	TRBV14	TRBJ2-6	TGTGCCAGCAGCCCGACAGGGGCCCTCTCTGGGGCCAACGTCCTGACTTTC	CASSPTGALSGANVLTF
TRBD1	NA	TRBV6-1	TRBJ2-1	TGTGCCAGCAGTCTGGACAGGGTCGTTAGGGATGAGCAGTTCTTC	CASSLDRVVRDEQFF
NA	NA	TRBV4-1	TRBJ2-3	TGCGCCAGCAACCTCGGGGGACAGCGGACAGATACGCAGTATTTT	CASNLGGQRTDTQYF
NA	NA	TRBV11-2	TRBJ2-7	TGTGCCAGCAGGGCGTGGGGGGGGCTGTACGAGCAGTACTTC	CASRAWGGLYEQYF
NA	NA	TRBV11-2	TRBJ2-7	TGTGCCAGCAGCTTAGCCCAAGGCTCCTACGAGCAGTACTTC	CASSLAQGSYEQYF
NA	NA	TRBV15	TRBJ1-5	TGTGCCACCAGCAGAGATAGGATGTCGGGCAATCAGCCCCAGCATTTT	CATSRDRMSGNQPQHF
NA	NA	TRBV27	TRBJ2-1	TGTGCCAGCAGCCCCTGGACCGGGACCCCGAAGGACAATGAGCAGTTCTTC	CASSPWTGTPKDNEQFF
NA	NA	TRBV7-9	TRBJ2-7	TGTGCCAGCAGCTACGCTACCTACGAGCAGTACTTC	CASSYATYEQYF
NA	NA	TRBV5-1	TRBJ1-5	TGCGCCAGCAGCTTAGGGCCACCGCTGAGCAATCAGCCCCAGCATTTT	CASSLGPPLSNQPQHF
NA	NA	TRBV18	TRBJ2-7	TGTGCCAGCTCACCACGTACCGTGGAAGTGCAGTACTTC	CASSPRTVEVQYF
NA	NA	TRBV6-5	TRBJ1-1	TGTGCCAGCAGGCACGGAGGGTGGGGGAACACTGAAGCTTTCTTT	CASRHGGWGNTEAFF
TRBD2	NA	TRBV15	TRBJ2-1	TGTGCCACCAGCAGGGAGAGTGGACTAGCGGGCTACAATGAGCAGTTCTTC	CATSRESGLAGYNEQFF
NA	NA	TRBV18	TRBJ1-3	TGTGCCAGCTCACCACATCCTTCGGGCTCTGGAAACACCATATATTTT	CASSPHPSGSGNTIYF
NA	NA	TRBV7-9	TRBJ1-5	TGTGCCAGCAGCGCCGGCCTCAGGGATAATCAGCCCCAGCATTTT	CASSAGLRDNQPQHF
NA	few	TRBV11-2	TRBJ2-5	TGTGCCAGCAGCCCACGATCTAGCGCTGAAGAGACCCAGTACTTC	CASSPRSSAEETQYF
NA	NA	TRBV5-8	TRBJ1-6	TGTGCCAGCAGCTTGGATCGTGGTTCACCCCTCCACTTT	CASSLDRGSPLHF
TRBD1	NA	TRBV2	TRBJ2-1	TGTGCCAGCAGTGAAGACAGGGGGCTCGAAGCATGGAACGATGAGCAGTTCTTC	CASSEDRGLEAWNDEQFF
NA	NA	TRBV7-8	TRBJ2-7	TGTGCCAGCAGCTCGACAGTTACCTACGAGCAGTACTTC	CASSSTVTYEQYF
TRBD2	NA	TRBV19	TRBJ2-1	TGTGCCAGTAGGACTAGCGGGGGTTTGGTCAATGAGCAGTTCTTC	CASRTSGGLVNEQFF
TRBD1	NA	TRBV6-5	TRBJ1-6	TGTGCCAGCAGTTACTCGGGACAGGGATACAATTCACCCCTCCACTTT	CASSYSGQGYNSPLHF
NA	NA	TRBV14	TRBJ1-2	TGTGCCAGCAGCCAAGAAATGCGGGGATCCGGCTACACCTTC	CASSQEMRGSGYTF
NA	NA	TRBV5-4	TRBJ2-1	TGTGCCAGCAGGATTTCAGCTCCAACTTGGAATGAGCAGTTCTTC	CASRISAPTWNEQFF
TRBD1	NA	TRBV28	TRBJ2-3	TGTGCCAGCAGTCCCACGGCAGCCAGTACAGGGGTGAATTTT	CASSPTAASTGVNF
TRBD1	NA	TRBV2	TRBJ1-1	TGTGCCTCAAAGGGGGCCCTGAACACTGAAGCTTTCTTT	CASKGALNTEAFF
NA	NA	TRBV7-2	TRBJ1-1	TGTGCCAGCAGCTTAGCTATAGGGAGGAACACTGAAGCTTTCTTT	CASSLAIGRNTEAFF
NA	NA	TRBV14	TRBJ2-7	TGTGCCAGCAGCCAAGATCCCGGGGGAGTCTACGAGCAGTACTTC	CASSQDPGGVYEQYF
TRBD1	NA	TRBV28	TRBJ1-5	TGTGCCAGCAGAGCCACAGGGGGATTTGGCAATCAGCCCCAGCATTTT	CASRATGGFGNQPQHF
NA	once	TRBV19	TRBJ1-2	TGTGCCAGTAGTAAGAGTCCGTGGACTAAAAAAGATGGCTACACCTTC	CASSKSPWTKKDGYTF
NA	NA	TRBV4-2	TRBJ1-4	TGTGCCAGCAGCCAGGGGACCGCTACAGGGATGCTAACGTCTAATGAAAAACTGTTTTTT	CASSQGTATGMLTSNEKLFF
NA	NA	TRBV4-1	TRBJ2-2	TGCGCCAGCAGCCAAGGAACAGGTTACACCGGGGAGCTGTTTTTT	CASSQGTGYTGELFF
NA	NA	TRBV7-2	TRBJ1-1	TGTGCCAGCAGCTCTTACCTGGACGCTGAAGCTTTCTTT	CASSSYLDAEAFF
NA	NA	TRBV6-6	TRBJ1-4	TGTGCCAGCTCCCAGGGTGGAACTAATGAAAAACTGTTTTTT	CASSQGGTNEKLFF
NA	NA	TRBV7-2	TRBJ1-5	TGTGCCAGCAGCTTACAGGCAAATCAGCCCCAGCATTTT	CASSLQANQPQHF
NA	NA	TRBV12-5	TRBJ2-7	TGTGCTAGTGGATGGGGTCGGGTCGGGGACGAGCAGTACTTC	CASGWGRVGDEQYF
NA	NA	TRBV14	TRBJ2-7	TGTGCCAGCAGCCAAGACGAGCAGTACTTC	CASSQDEQYF
NA	NA	TRBV7-9	TRBJ2-7	TGTGCCAGCAGCTTAGAGGTCAGGGACTACGAGCAGTACTTC	CASSLEVRDYEQYF
TRBD1	NA	TRBV6-7	TRBJ2-3	TGTGCCAGCAGTTACTCGGACAGGGTCACAGATACGCAGTATTTT	CASSYSDRVTDTQYF